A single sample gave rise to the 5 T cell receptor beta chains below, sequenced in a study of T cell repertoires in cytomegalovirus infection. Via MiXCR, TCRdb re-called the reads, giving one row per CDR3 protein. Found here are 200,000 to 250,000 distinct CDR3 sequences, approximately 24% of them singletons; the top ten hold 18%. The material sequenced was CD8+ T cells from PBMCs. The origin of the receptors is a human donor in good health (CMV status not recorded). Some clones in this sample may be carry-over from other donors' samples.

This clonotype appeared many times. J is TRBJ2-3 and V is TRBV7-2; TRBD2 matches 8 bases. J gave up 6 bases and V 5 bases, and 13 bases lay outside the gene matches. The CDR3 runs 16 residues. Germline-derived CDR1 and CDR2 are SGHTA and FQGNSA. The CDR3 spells CASSRAPGGAEDTQYF. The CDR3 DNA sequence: TGTGCCAGCAGCAGGGCGCCCGGGGGGGCAGAGGATACGCAGTATTTT.

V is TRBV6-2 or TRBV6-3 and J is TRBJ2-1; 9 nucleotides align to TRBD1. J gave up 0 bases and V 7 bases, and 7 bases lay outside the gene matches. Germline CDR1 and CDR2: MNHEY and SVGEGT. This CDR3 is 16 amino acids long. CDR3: CASIPGTGLSYNEQFF. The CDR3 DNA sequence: TGTGCCAGCATTCCCGGGACAGGGCTCTCCTACAATGAGCAGTTCTTC.

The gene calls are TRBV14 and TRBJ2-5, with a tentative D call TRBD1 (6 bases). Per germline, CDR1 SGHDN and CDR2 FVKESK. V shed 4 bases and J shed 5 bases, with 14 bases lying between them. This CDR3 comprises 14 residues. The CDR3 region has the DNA TGTGCCAGCAGCCGTGAACAGGGATGGGAGACCCAGTACTTC. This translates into CASSREQGWETQYF. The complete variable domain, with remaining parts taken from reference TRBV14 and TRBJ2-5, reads EAGVTQFPSHSVIEKGQTVTLRCDPISGHDNLYWYRRVMGKEIKFLLHFVKESKQDESGMPNNRFLAERTGGTYSTLKVQPAELEDSGVYFCASSREQGWETQYFGPGTRLLVL.

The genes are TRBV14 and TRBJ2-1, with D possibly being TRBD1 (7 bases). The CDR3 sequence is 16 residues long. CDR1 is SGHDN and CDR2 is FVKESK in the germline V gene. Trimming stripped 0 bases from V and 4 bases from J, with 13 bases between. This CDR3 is CASSQEGRTGYNEQFF. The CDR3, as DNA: TGTGCCAGCAGCCAAGAGGGGAGGACAGGATACAATGAGCAGTTCTTC.

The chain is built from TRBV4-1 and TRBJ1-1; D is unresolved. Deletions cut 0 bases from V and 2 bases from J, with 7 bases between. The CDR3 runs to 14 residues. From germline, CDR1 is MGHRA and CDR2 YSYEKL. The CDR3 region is CASSQDWGNTEAFF. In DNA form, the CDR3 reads TGCGCCAGCAGCCAAGATTGGGGTAACACTGAAGCTTTCTTT.